A single sample is the source of the 22 T cell receptor beta chains below, sequenced in a study of blood T cell repertoires in COVID-19. The repertoire was sequenced with immunoSEQ multiplex PCR; TCRdb's copy has only in-frame clones and lacks some. The sample contains roughly 500,000 clones, roughly 88% of which appear only once. The sample was peripheral blood. These receptor sequences come from a human donor in a cohort sampled during active COVID-19.

The V and J genes are TRBV6-5 and TRBJ1-2; weak D call: TRBD1 (6 bases). Germline-derived CDR1 and CDR2 are MNHEY and SVGAGI. This CDR3 is built from 14 residues. V was clipped by 7 bases and J by 4 bases, with 16 bases between them. CDR3 protein: CASTPLNRAYGYTF. CDR3 nucleotide sequence: TGTGCCAGCACCCCCTTGAACAGGGCCTATGGCTACACCTTC.

CDR3 loop: CASSVAGREWFF. The CDR3 bases are TGTGCCAGCAGCGTAGCCGGACGGGAGTGGTTCTTC. The rearrangement joins TRBV9 to TRBJ2-1; the D gene is possibly TRBD2 (6 bases). CDR1 and CDR2 (germline): SGDLS, YYNGEE. With 0 bases removed from V and 15 bases from J, the gap between germline ends came to 13 bases. The CDR3 is 12 amino acids. The complete variable domain, with remaining parts taken from reference TRBV9 and TRBJ2-1, reads DSGVTQTPKHLITATGQRVTLRCSPRSGDLSVYWYQQSLDQGLQFLIQYYNGEERAKGNILERFSAQQFPDLHSELNLSSLELGDSALYFCASSVAGREWFFGPGTRLTVL.

Only a few counts were recorded for this clone. The chain is built from TRBV7-3 and TRBJ2-5; no definite D call. The CDR3 contains 13 residues. Per the germline V gene, CDR1 is SGHTA and CDR2 is FQGTGA. Trimming stripped 5 bases from V and 0 bases from J, with 7 bases between. The CDR3 DNA reads TGTGCCAGCAGCCCGACTTACCAAGAGACCCAGTACTTC. It is translated as CASSPTYQETQYF.

This clone was seen a single time. The rearrangement uses TRBV28 and TRBJ2-7; TRBD1 agrees at 9 bases. This CDR3 is built from 14 residues. Germline trimming cut 6 bases from V and 6 bases from J; bases unmatched to any gene: 9. Germline values: CDR1 MDHEN, CDR2 SYDVKM. The CDR3: CASRLPGTGIEQYF. The CDR3 DNA reads TGTGCCAGCAGGCTACCCGGGACAGGGATCGAGCAGTACTTC.

The rearrangement uses TRBV6-2 or TRBV6-3 and TRBJ2-3; 12 positions match TRBD2. Looked up from germline, CDR1 is MNHEY and CDR2 is SVGEGT. The J segment lost 4 bases and the V segment lost 0 bases, leaving 8 bases of the junction unmatched. This CDR3 has 18 residues. The CDR3 loop reads CASSYSSWTSGISDTQYF. CDR3 coding DNA: TGTGCCAGCAGTTACTCCTCGTGGACTAGCGGGATCTCAGATACGCAGTATTTT.

Only one count was recorded for this clone. The V call is TRBV5-1, the J call TRBJ1-3; D is ambiguous. V shed 4 bases and J shed 0 bases, with 8 bases lying between them. CDR1 and CDR2 (germline): SGHRS, YFSETQ. This CDR3 has 14 residues. CDR3 amino acids: CASSPRDSGNTIYF. The CDR3, as DNA: TGCGCCAGCAGCCCACGGGACTCTGGAAACACCATATATTTT.

This rearrangement joins TRBV6-5 to TRBJ1-2; 11 nucleotides match TRBD1. V shed 7 bases and J 6 bases; nucleotides not matched to a gene: 10. Looked up from germline, CDR1 is MNHEY and CDR2 is SVGAGI. CDR3 length: 15 amino acids. The CDR3 sequence is CASTPRDRGLNGYTF. The CDR3 DNA follows: TGTGCCAGCACTCCTCGGGACAGGGGGTTGAATGGCTACACCTTC.

The CDR3 is CATSDPSTGELFF. The DNA for the CDR3 is TGTGCCACCAGTGATCCTAGCACCGGGGAGCTGTTTTTT. The chain links TRBV24-1 to TRBJ2-2; D gene ambiguous. Germline CDR1 reads KGHDR; CDR2 reads SFDVKD. The CDR3 sequence is 13 residues long. The V gene lost 3 bases and the J gene lost 4 bases, with 5 bases spanning the gap.

This clone was seen once. The genes are TRBV4-1 and TRBJ1-5; D possibly corresponds to TRBD1 (6 bases). CDR3 size: 17 residues. Per the germline V gene, CDR1 is MGHRA and CDR2 is YSYEKL. V was clipped by 3 bases and J by 5 bases, with 20 bases between them. The chain's CDR3 is CASSQFPTGQRDQPQHF. CDR3 coding DNA: TGCGCCAGCAGCCAGTTCCCTACAGGGCAACGCGATCAGCCCCAGCATTTT.

As concerns this clone: The junction shows a germline mismatch at one end, possibly a read error. The rearrangement joins TRBV19 to TRBJ2-2, with D possibly matching TRBD2 (6 bases). The germline gives CDR1 LNHDA, CDR2 SQIVND (reference sequence). This CDR3 region has 12 residues. The CDR3 here is CASSIGPREVFF. CDR3 sequence (DNA): TGTGCCAGTAGTATCGGCCCCAGGGAGGTGTTTTTT. Together with reference TRBV19 and TRBJ2-2, the CDR3 gives the full variable domain: DGGITQSPKYLFRKEGQNVTLSCEQNLNHDAMYWYRQDPGQGLRLIYYSQIVNDFQKGDIAEGYSVSREKKESFPLTVTSAQKNPTAFYLCASSIGPREVFFGEGSRLTVL.

This clone was picked up a small number of times. The chain recombines TRBV18 with TRBJ2-7; maybe TRBD1 (5 bases). The CDR3 has 14 residues. The V end lost 3 bases, the J end lost 0 bases, and 9 bases lay between the germline ends. The V gene's germline CDR1 is KGHSH and CDR2 LQKENI. This CDR3 is CASSPNQGSYEQYF. The CDR3 bases are TGTGCCAGCTCACCCAATCAGGGCTCCTACGAGCAGTACTTC.

V and J are TRBV28 and TRBJ1-1, with TRBD1 matching over 8 bases. V trimming: 7 bases; J trimming: 5 bases; junction bases outside the gene matches: 15. This CDR3 region has 16 residues. CDR1 MDHEN and CDR2 SYDVKM come from the germline V gene. CDR3 nucleotides: TGTGCCAGCACCGAACTAGCCGGGACAGGAAAAACTGAAGCTTTCTTT. This encodes CASTELAGTGKTEAFF.

The J gene is TRBJ2-7, the V gene TRBV5-8; 8 bases agree with TRBD2. The CDR3 sequence is 15 residues long. Germline V gene data show CDR1 as SGHTS and CDR2 as YDEGEE. Trimming took 5 bases from V and 3 from J; bases not matched to a gene: 10. The CDR3 DNA follows: TGTGCCAGCAGTTGGCTAGGGACTAGTAGCTACGAGCAGTACTTC. This sequence encodes CASSWLGTSSYEQYF.

The chain is built from TRBV28 and TRBJ1-2; TRBD1 is a possible D gene (6 bases). Trimming pared 2 bases from V and 4 bases from J, leaving 11 bases between. Germline V gives CDR1 MDHEN, CDR2 SYDVKM. The CDR3 runs to 14 residues. The CDR3 protein is CASSLSTGIYGYTF. The CDR3 coding sequence is TGTGCCAGCAGTTTAAGCACAGGGATCTATGGCTACACCTTC.

The genes are TRBV30 and TRBJ2-2; 11 bases line up with TRBD1. V was pared by 3 bases and J by 5 bases, with 11 bases of the junction left unmatched. This CDR3 has 17 amino acids. The V gene's germline CDR1 is GTSNPN and CDR2 SVGIG (reference sequence). CDR3: CAWRTGQGVRVTGELFF. CDR3 nucleotides: TGTGCCTGGAGAACGGGACAGGGGGTGAGGGTTACCGGGGAGCTGTTTTTT. Variable domain in full (rest from reference TRBV30 and TRBJ2-2): SQTIHQWPATLVQPVGSPLSLECTVEGTSNPNLYWYRQAAGRGLQLLFYSVGIGQISSEVPQNLSASRPQDRQFILSSKKLLLSDSGFYLCAWRTGQGVRVTGELFFGEGSRLTVL.

V usage is TRBV15 and J usage is TRBJ2-4, with D perhaps TRBD1 (5 bases). The germline CDR1 and CDR2 sequences are LNHNV and YYDKDF (reference sequence). The CDR3 has 14 residues. V was trimmed by 1 base and J by 6 bases, leaving 10 bases between them. The chain's CDR3 is CATSRAGNGNIQYF. The CDR3 nucleotides are TGTGCCACCAGCAGAGCAGGGAATGGAAACATTCAGTACTTC.

This clone was recorded a few times. CDR3 sequence (DNA): TGTGCCAGCAGCTTAGGAGACTGGCATGGTGAGCAGTTCTTC. Protein product: CASSLGDWHGEQFF. J is TRBJ2-1 and V is TRBV7-3, with D unclear. This CDR3 has 14 residues. V was shortened by 2 bases and J by 9 bases, with 14 bases between the two germline ends. Germline loops: CDR1 SGHTA, CDR2 FQGTGA.

V usage is TRBV27 and J usage is TRBJ2-7, with TRBD1 matching over 8 bases. J was trimmed by 7 bases and V by 7 bases; bases with no gene match: 9. This CDR3 is built from 13 residues. Germline V gene lookup returns CDR1 MNHEY and CDR2 SMNVEV (reference sequence). The CDR3 coding sequence is TGTGCCAGCACTCCCTCCAGGGGGCTTGAGCAGTACTTC. This encodes CASTPSRGLEQYF.

The V gene is TRBV7-6, the J gene TRBJ2-1; D remains ambiguous. CDR1 and CDR2 (germline): SGHVS, FNYEAQ. V lost 1 base and J lost 0, with 4 bases in between. The CDR3 totals 14 residues. Here the CDR3 reads CASSLGASYNEQFF. The CDR3 region has the DNA TGTGCCAGCAGCTTAGGGGCCTCCTACAATGAGCAGTTCTTC. Drawing the rest from reference TRBV7-6 and TRBJ2-1, the complete variable domain is GAGVSQSPRYKVTKRGQDVALRCDPISGHVSLYWYRQALGQGPEFLTYFNYEAQQDKSGLPNDRFSAERPEGSISTLTIQRTEQRDSAMYRCASSLGASYNEQFFGPGTRLTVL.

Here the CDR3 DNA reads TGCGCCAGCAGCCCCGGGACAAACGGGGAGCAGTACTTC. Translated: CASSPGTNGEQYF. The chain uses TRBV5-1 and TRBJ2-7; D possibly corresponds to TRBD1 (6 bases). This CDR3 contains 13 residues. The V end lost 4 bases, the J end lost 7 bases, and 15 bases lay between the germline ends. CDR1 and CDR2 from the germline V gene are SGHRS and YFSETQ.

The chain links TRBV6-5 to TRBJ2-3; TRBD2 agrees at 8 bases. J was trimmed by 5 bases and V by 2 bases; bases with no gene match: 9. This CDR3 is built from 16 residues. The germline V gene has CDR1 MNHEY and CDR2 SVGAGI. CDR3 region: CASSYRGGHPQDTQYF. As DNA, the CDR3 is TGTGCCAGCAGTTACCGGGGGGGCCATCCCCAAGATACGCAGTATTTT.

V usage is TRBV6-5 and J usage is TRBJ1-5, with D possibly TRBD1 on 6 matching bases. V was shortened by 6 bases and J by 1 base, with 13 bases between the two germline ends. CDR3 length: 15 amino acids. Germline V lookup: CDR1 MNHEY, CDR2 SVGAGI. CDR3 region: CASRGAGASNQPQHF. CDR3 sequence (DNA): TGTGCCAGCAGGGGGGCGGGGGCGAGCAATCAGCCCCAGCATTTT.